This TCR beta chain was retrieved from a study of blood T cells in healthy people across ages. In this sample, this clonotype turned up a few times. The antigen is unknown. The use of a sample-barcoded 5' primer and a J-beta primer mix characterized a second PCR of about 6 to 12 cycles. All cDNA molecules were each tagged by a template-switch adaptor with 12 random nucleotides. TCRdb passed the 5' RACE reads through MiXCR, listing each CDR3 protein once. This table holds 1,800,000 or so distinct CDR3 sequences, about two fifths found once. Whole-study results and caveats: Strong correlation linked observed beta diversity and percent naive T cells.

Trimming left V 6 bases short and J 2 bases short, with 11 bases between. The CDR3 runs 12 residues. From germline, CDR1 is SQVTM and CDR2 ANQGSEA. Input material: blood. The source is a human donor in good health. The chain employs TRBV29-1 and TRBJ2-7; no definite D call. CDR3 sequence reads: CSVSSSTYEQYF. In DNA form, the CDR3 reads TGCAGCGTGAGCTCAAGTACCTACGAGCAGTACTTC.